This record covers a single TCR beta chain. The data derive from a study of T cell changes during pregnancy in multiple sclerosis. Profiled with immunoSEQ multiplex PCR; TCRdb holds only in-frame clones, not every one. This table holds tens of thousands of clones, under 95% found once. V lost 5 bases to trimming and J lost 4 bases, with 15 bases between them. The CDR3 is made up of 15 amino acids. The germline V gene encodes CDR1 SGHTA and CDR2 FQGTGA. The sequence derives from a female donor with multiple sclerosis, enrolled in a pregnancy study. The chain is built from TRBV7-3 and TRBJ2-1; D is perhaps TRBD2 (5 bases). The sequencing here drew on CD8+ T cells from peripheral blood mononuclear cells, taken before pregnancy. The CDR3 nucleotides read TGTGCCAGCAGCACCGGGATCGTCGGGTACAATGAGCAGTTCTTC. It is translated as CASSTGIVGYNEQFF.